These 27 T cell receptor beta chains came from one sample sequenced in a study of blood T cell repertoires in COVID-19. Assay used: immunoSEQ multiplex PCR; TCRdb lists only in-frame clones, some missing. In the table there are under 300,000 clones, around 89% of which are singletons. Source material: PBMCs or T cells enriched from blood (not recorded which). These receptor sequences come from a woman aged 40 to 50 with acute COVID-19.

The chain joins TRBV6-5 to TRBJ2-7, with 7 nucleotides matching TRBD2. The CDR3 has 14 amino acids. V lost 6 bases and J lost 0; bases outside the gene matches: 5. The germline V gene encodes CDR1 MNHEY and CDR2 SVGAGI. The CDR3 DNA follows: TGTGCCAGCAGAATTGAGCGGGGCTCCTACGAGCAGTACGTC. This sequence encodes CASRIERGSYEQYV.

CDR3 amino acids: CASSPLAGGTEQYF. The CDR3 nucleotides read TGCGCCAGCAGCCCACTAGCGGGGGGCACCGAGCAGTACTTC. V usage is TRBV4-3 and J usage is TRBJ2-7; 12 bases agree with TRBD2. The CDR3 has 14 amino acids. CDR1 and CDR2 (germline): LGHNA, YSLEER. V shed 4 bases, J shed 6 bases, and the junction held 4 bases outside the gene matches.

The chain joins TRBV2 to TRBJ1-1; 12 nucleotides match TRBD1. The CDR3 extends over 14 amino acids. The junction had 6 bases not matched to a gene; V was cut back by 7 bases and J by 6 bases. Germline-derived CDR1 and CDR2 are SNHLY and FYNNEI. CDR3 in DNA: TGTGCCAGCATAATGGGACAGGGGGCCTCTGAAGCTTTCTTT. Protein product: CASIMGQGASEAFF.

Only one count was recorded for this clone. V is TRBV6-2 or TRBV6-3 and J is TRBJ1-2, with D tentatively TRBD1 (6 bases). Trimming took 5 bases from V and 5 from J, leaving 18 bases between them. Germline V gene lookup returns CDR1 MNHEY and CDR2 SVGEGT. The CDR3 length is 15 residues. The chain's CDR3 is CASSGSGGQLYGYTF. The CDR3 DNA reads TGTGCCAGCAGTGGCTCGGGGGGCCAATTATATGGCTACACCTTC.

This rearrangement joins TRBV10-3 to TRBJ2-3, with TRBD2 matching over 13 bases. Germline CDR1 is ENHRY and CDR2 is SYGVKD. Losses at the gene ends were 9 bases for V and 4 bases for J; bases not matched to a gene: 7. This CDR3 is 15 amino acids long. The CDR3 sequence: CAIPGLAGFADTQYF. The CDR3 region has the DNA TGTGCCATACCGGGACTAGCGGGATTCGCAGATACGCAGTATTTT.

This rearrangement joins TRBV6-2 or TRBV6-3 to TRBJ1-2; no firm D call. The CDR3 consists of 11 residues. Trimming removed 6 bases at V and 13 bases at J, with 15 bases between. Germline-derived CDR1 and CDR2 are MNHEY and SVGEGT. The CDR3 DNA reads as TGTGCCAGCAGCCCTGGGCAGGTGCCCACCTTC. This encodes CASSPGQVPTF.

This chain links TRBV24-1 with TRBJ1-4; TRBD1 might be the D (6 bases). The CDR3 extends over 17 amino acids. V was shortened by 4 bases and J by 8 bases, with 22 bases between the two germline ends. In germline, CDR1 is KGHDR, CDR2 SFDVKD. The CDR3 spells CATSDDYSDSFGEKLFF. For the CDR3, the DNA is TGTGCCACCAGTGACGATTATTCGGACAGCTTTGGAGAAAAACTGTTTTTT.

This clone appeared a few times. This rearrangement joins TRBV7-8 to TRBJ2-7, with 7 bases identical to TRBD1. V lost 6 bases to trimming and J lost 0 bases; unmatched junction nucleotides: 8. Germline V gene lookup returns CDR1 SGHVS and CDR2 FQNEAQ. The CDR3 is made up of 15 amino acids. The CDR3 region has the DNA TGTGCCAGCAGTTCAGGGACAGCAAGCTCCTACGAGCAGTACGTC. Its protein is CASSSGTASSYEQYV.

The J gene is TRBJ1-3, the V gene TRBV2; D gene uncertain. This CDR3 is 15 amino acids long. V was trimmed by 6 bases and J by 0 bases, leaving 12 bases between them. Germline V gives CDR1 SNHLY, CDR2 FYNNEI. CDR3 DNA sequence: TGTGCCAGCAGAGGTACAGAGAGCTCTGGAAACACCATATATTTT. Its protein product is CASRGTESSGNTIYF.

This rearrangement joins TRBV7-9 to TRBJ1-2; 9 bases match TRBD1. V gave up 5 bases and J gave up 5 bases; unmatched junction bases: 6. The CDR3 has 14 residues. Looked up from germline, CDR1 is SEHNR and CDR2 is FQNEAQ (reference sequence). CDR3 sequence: CASSRDRERYGYTF. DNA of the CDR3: TGTGCCAGCAGCCGGGACAGGGAGAGATATGGCTACACCTTC. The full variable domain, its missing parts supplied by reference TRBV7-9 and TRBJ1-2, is DTGVSQNPRHKITKRGQNVTFRCDPISEHNRLYWYRQTLGQGPEFLTYFQNEAQLEKSRLLSDRFSAERPKGSFSTLEIQRTEQGDSAMYLCASSRDRERYGYTFGSGTRLTVV.

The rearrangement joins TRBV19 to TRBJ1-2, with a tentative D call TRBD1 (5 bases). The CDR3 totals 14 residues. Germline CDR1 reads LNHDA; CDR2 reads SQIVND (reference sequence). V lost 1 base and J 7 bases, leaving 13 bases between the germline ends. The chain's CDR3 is CASSIVGGASGYTF. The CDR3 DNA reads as TGTGCCAGTAGTATAGTCGGGGGAGCGAGTGGCTACACCTTC.

The CDR3 spells CATSDRLAGGPDTQYF. As DNA, the CDR3 is TGTGCCACCAGTGACCGACTAGCGGGAGGCCCAGATACGCAGTATTTT. The chain uses TRBV24-1 and TRBJ2-3, with 13 bases identical to TRBD2. J was trimmed by 4 bases and V by 4 bases; bases with no gene match: 4. Looked up from germline, CDR1 is KGHDR and CDR2 is SFDVKD. The CDR3 totals 16 residues.

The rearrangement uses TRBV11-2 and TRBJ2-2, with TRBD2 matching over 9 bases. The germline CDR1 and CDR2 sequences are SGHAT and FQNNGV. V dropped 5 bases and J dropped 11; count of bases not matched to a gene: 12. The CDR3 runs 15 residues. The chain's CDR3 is CASSPSASTSGELFF. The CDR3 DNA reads TGTGCCAGCAGCCCCTCCGCGTCGACTAGCGGCGAGCTGTTTTTT.

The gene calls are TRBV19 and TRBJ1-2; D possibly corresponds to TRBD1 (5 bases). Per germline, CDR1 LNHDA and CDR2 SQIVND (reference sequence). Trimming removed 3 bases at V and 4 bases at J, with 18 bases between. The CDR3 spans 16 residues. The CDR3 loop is CASSIPGGGFGYGYTF. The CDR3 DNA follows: TGTGCCAGTAGTATTCCTGGGGGGGGGTTCGGCTATGGCTACACCTTC.

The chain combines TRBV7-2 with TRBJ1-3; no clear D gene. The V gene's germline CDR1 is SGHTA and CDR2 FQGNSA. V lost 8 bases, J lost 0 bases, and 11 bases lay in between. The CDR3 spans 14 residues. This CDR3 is CASGPGVSGNTIYF. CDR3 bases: TGTGCCAGCGGCCCGGGAGTCTCTGGAAACACCATATATTTT.

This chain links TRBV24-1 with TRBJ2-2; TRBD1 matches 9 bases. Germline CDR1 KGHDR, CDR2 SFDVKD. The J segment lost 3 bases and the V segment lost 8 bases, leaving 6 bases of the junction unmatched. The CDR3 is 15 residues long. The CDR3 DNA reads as TGTGCCACCAAAGGGACAGGGATGTACACCGGGGAGCTGTTTTTT. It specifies CATKGTGMYTGELFF.

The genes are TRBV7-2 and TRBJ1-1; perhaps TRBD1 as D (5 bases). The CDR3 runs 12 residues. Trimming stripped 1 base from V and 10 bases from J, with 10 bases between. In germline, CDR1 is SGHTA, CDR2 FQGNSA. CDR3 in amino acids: CASSLVGQGAFF. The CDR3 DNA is TGTGCCAGCAGCTTAGTAGGGCAGGGAGCTTTCTTT.

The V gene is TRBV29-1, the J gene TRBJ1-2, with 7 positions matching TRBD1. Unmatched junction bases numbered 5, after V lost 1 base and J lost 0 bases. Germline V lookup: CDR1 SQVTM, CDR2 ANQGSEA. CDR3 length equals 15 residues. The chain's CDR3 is CSVEGRGASNYGYTF. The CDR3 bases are TGCAGCGTTGAAGGCAGGGGGGCCTCTAACTATGGCTACACCTTC.

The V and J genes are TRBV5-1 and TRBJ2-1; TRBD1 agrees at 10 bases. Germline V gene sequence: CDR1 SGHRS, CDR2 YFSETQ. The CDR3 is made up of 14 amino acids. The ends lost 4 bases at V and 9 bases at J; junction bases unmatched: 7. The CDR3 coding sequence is TGCGCCAGCAGCGGGGACAGGGGAACCCCTGAGCAGTTCTTC. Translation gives CASSGDRGTPEQFF.

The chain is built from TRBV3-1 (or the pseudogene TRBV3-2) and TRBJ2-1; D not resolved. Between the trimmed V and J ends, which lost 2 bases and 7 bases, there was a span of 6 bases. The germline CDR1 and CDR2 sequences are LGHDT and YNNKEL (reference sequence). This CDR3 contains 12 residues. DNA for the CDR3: TGTGCCAGCAGCCAAAGCAGGAATGAGCAGTTCTTC. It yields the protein CASSQSRNEQFF.

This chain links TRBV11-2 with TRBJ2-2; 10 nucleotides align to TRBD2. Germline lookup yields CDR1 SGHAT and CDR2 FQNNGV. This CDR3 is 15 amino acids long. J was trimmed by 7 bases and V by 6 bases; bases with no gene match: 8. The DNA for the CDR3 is TGTGCCAGCAGTCGGAGCGGGAGGGCCGACGGGGAGCTGTTTTTT. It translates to CASSRSGRADGELFF.

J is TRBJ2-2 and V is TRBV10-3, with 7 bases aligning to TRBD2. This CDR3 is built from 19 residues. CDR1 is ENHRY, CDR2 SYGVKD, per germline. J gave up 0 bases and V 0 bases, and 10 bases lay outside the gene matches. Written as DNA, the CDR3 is TGTGCCATCAGTGAGTCCCGGGGAGGGAAGCGTGCGAACACCGGGGAGCTGTTTTTT. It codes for CAISESRGGKRANTGELFF.

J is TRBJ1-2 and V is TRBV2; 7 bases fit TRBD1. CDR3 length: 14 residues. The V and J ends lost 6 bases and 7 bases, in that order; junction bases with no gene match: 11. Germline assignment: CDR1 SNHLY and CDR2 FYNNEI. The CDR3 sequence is CASRETGTVLGYTF. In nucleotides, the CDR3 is TGTGCCAGCAGAGAGACAGGGACCGTACTTGGCTACACCTTC.

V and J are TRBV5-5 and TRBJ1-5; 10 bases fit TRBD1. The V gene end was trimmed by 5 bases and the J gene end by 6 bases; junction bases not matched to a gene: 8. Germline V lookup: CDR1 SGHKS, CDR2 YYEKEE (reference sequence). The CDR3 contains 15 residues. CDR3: CASRLDRGGSQPQHF. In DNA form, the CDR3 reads TGTGCCAGCAGACTGGACAGGGGGGGGAGTCAGCCCCAGCATTTT.

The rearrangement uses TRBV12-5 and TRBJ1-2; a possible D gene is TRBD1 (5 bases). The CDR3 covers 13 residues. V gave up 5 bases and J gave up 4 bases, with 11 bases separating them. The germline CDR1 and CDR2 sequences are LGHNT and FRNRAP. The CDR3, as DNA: TGTGCTAGTGGTCCTACAGGCCTCTATGGCTACACCTTC. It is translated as CASGPTGLYGYTF.

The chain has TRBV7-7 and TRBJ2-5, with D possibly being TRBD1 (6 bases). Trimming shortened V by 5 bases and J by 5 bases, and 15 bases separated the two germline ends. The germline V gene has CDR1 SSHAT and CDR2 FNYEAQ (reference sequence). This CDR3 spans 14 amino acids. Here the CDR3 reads CASSDNTGSETQYF. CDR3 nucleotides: TGTGCCAGCAGCGACAATACAGGGTCCGAGACCCAGTACTTC.

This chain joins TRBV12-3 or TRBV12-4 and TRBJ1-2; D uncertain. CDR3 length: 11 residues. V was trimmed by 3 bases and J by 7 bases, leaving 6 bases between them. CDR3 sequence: CASSLSRGYTF. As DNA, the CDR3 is TGTGCCAGCAGTTTGAGTCGTGGCTACACCTTC.